This entry lists 19 T cell receptor beta chains sequenced from one sample in a study of shared clonotypes between healthy human individuals. Assay used: immunoSEQ multiplex PCR; TCRdb lists only in-frame clones, some missing. The data hold approximately 2,000,000 clones, with 93% observed a single time. Naive CD8 populations comprised CD45RO-negative cells positively selected for CCR7, excluding terminally differentiated effector memory CD45RA+ cells. Sequenced material: naive CD8+ T cells from PBMCs. The receptors were gathered from a man aged 18-30 years in good health. Some clones in this sample may be carry-over from other donors' samples.

The chain links TRBV29-1 to TRBJ1-3, with a weak D call TRBD1 (5 bases). Trimming took 6 bases from V and 1 from J, leaving 22 bases between them. The CDR3 length is 17 residues. From germline, CDR1 is SQVTM and CDR2 ANQGSEA. CDR3 nucleotides: TGCAGCGTCCTCGGACAACCCGCCGGGGGATCTGGAAACACCATATATTTT. Translation: CSVLGQPAGGSGNTIYF.

The chain couples TRBV5-1 to TRBJ2-7; D might be TRBD1 or TRBD2, each matching 5 bases. The V and J ends lost 3 bases and 7 bases respectively, with 8 bases between them. Germline V gives CDR1 SGHRS, CDR2 YFSETQ. This CDR3 is built from 11 residues. The CDR3 nucleotides are TGCGCCAGCAGCTGGGGACCAGAGCAGTACTTC. Protein product: CASSWGPEQYF.

V usage is TRBV18 and J usage is TRBJ1-1; D gene ambiguous. Looked up from germline, CDR1 is KGHSH and CDR2 is LQKENI. V shed 6 bases and J shed 2 bases, with 13 bases lying between them. The CDR3 has 14 amino acids. The DNA for the CDR3 is TGTGCCAGCTCCCCAGCAAGGGCCAACACTGAAGCTTTCTTT. This sequence encodes CASSPARANTEAFF. The variable domain in full, with the rest retrieved from reference TRBV18 and TRBJ1-1, is NAGVMQNPRHLVRRRGQEARLRCSPMKGHSHVYWYRQLPEEGLKFMVYLQKENIIDESGMPKERFSAEFPKEGPSILRIQQVVRGDSAAYFCASSPARANTEAFFGQGTRLTVV.

This clone has just a few counts. Other DNA sequences in this specimen translate into the identical CDR3. The chain uses TRBV27 and TRBJ2-1, with 9 positions matching TRBD2. The junction had 2 bases not matched to a gene; V was cut back by 3 bases and J by 2 bases. The CDR3 covers 15 residues. Germline loops: CDR1 MNHEY, CDR2 SMNVEV (reference sequence). CDR3 residues: CASSLGGRAYNEQFF. The DNA for the CDR3 is TGTGCCAGCAGTTTGGGCGGGAGGGCCTACAATGAGCAGTTCTTC.

This clone has only a few counts. The gene calls are TRBV7-8 and TRBJ1-4; D might be TRBD1 (5 bases). Germline CDR1 reads SGHVS; CDR2 reads FQNEAQ. The V end was cut by 3 bases, the J end by 2 bases, with 13 bases between. The CDR3 loop spans 16 amino acids. CDR3 residues: CASSLPGTGTNEKLFF. As DNA, the CDR3 is TGTGCCAGCAGCTTGCCCGGGACTGGTACTAATGAAAAACTGTTTTTT.

The chain carries TRBV27 and TRBJ1-1, with TRBD1 as a possible D gene (6 bases). Trimming removed 3 bases from V and 8 bases from J, with 13 bases in between. There are 13 residues in the CDR3. Germline-derived CDR1 and CDR2 are MNHEY and SMNVEV (reference sequence). The CDR3 sequence: CASSFATGTEAFF. Here the CDR3 DNA reads TGTGCCAGCAGTTTTGCCACCGGGACAGAAGCTTTCTTT.

The rearrangement joins TRBV7-9 to TRBJ1-1, with a tentative D call TRBD1 (6 bases). V was cut by 0 bases and J by 7 bases, with 15 bases left in between. CDR3 length equals 15 residues. Germline-derived CDR1 and CDR2 are SEHNR and FQNEAQ (reference sequence). The CDR3 bases are TGTGCCAGCAGCTTAGCGGGGACACTCTTCGGTGAAGCTTTCTTT. Protein product: CASSLAGTLFGEAFF.

The chain combines TRBV28 with TRBJ2-4; D is ambiguous. Trimming shortened V by 5 bases and J by 1 base, and 15 bases separated the two germline ends. The CDR3 spans 16 residues. CDR1 MDHEN and CDR2 SYDVKM come from the germline V gene. The CDR3 coding sequence is TGTGCCAGCAGTCTGACGTCATTAGGGGCCAAAAACATTCAGTACTTC. This gives the protein CASSLTSLGAKNIQYF.

The V and J genes are TRBV27 and TRBJ2-3, with no clear D. Germline-derived CDR1 and CDR2 are MNHEY and SMNVEV (reference sequence). This CDR3 spans 14 amino acids. With 1 base removed from V and 1 base from J, the gap between germline ends came to 6 bases. Written as DNA, the CDR3 is TGTGCCAGCAGTTTATTCTCCCGCACAGATACGCAGTATTTT. Translating it yields CASSLFSRTDTQYF.

V gene TRBV5-4 combines with J gene TRBJ2-1; D is perhaps TRBD1 (6 bases). The CDR3 is 14 residues long. V lost 4 bases to trimming and J lost 10 bases, with 18 bases between them. Germline V gives CDR1 SGHNT, CDR2 YYREEE (reference sequence). The DNA of the CDR3 is TGTGCCAGCAGCGGGGGCCATACGGGCGGGGAGCAGTTCTTC. The encoded protein is CASSGGHTGGEQFF.

The CDR3, as DNA: TGTGCCAGCAGCTGGACAGGGGGCTACGAGCAGTACTTC. It translates to CASSWTGGYEQYF. The V gene is TRBV11-1, the J gene TRBJ2-7, with TRBD1 matching over 10 bases. V trimming: 4 bases; J trimming: 3 bases; junction bases outside the gene matches: 0. This CDR3 comprises 13 residues. Germline CDR1 reads SGHAT; CDR2 reads FQDESV (reference sequence).

CDR3 region: CASSVGLGALYNEQFF. CDR3 DNA sequence: TGTGCCAGCAGCGTAGGTCTTGGGGCTTTATACAATGAGCAGTTCTTC. The chain carries TRBV9 and TRBJ2-1, with D possibly TRBD1 on 5 matching bases. Germline lookup yields CDR1 SGDLS and CDR2 YYNGEE. The CDR3 has 16 residues. Between the trimmed V and J ends, which lost 0 bases and 4 bases, there was a span of 14 bases.

The chain links TRBV6-1 to TRBJ2-1, with TRBD2 as a possible D gene (7 bases). Germline assignment: CDR1 MNHNS and CDR2 SASEGT. V lost 6 bases, J lost 7 bases, and 19 bases lay in between. This CDR3 has 15 amino acids. CDR3 region: CASRPGTYSGNEQFF. For the CDR3, the DNA is TGTGCCAGCAGGCCCGGGACATATAGCGGGAATGAGCAGTTCTTC.

The chain is built from TRBV11-2 and TRBJ2-5, with D unresolved. V lost 2 bases to trimming and J lost 5 bases, with 12 bases between them. CDR1 is SGHAT and CDR2 is FQNNGV in the germline V gene. The CDR3 is 14 residues long. CDR3 sequence reads: CASSLWVGEETQYF. DNA for the CDR3: TGTGCCAGCAGCTTATGGGTCGGAGAGGAGACCCAGTACTTC.

V is TRBV27 and J is TRBJ1-5; D not certain. This CDR3 has 15 amino acids. V lost 2 bases to trimming and J lost 1 base, with 9 bases between them. Germline V gives CDR1 MNHEY, CDR2 SMNVEV (reference sequence). The CDR3 nucleotides are TGTGCCAGCAGTTTAGGTTCCGGGAGCAATCAGCCCCAGCATTTT. Protein sequence: CASSLGSGSNQPQHF.

This sequence joins TRBV19 and TRBJ2-1, with 10 bases matching TRBD2. This CDR3 has 14 amino acids. The germline V gene has CDR1 LNHDA and CDR2 SQIVND (reference sequence). The junction had 8 bases not matched to a gene; V was cut back by 6 bases and J by 9 bases. The CDR3 DNA is TGTGCCAGTAGCCCGGGACTAGCGTACCTTGAGCAGTTCTTC. Translation gives CASSPGLAYLEQFF.

The count of this clone is one. V gene TRBV7-3 combines with J gene TRBJ2-3; 8 bases are a match to TRBD1. The CDR3 is 17 amino acids. Germline lookup yields CDR1 SGHTA and CDR2 FQGTGA. V lost 4 bases and J lost 2; bases outside the gene matches: 11. CDR3 amino acids: CASSSTGGTGDTDTQYF. The CDR3 region has the DNA TGTGCCAGCAGCTCAACAGGCGGGACAGGAGACACAGATACGCAGTATTTT.

The V and J genes are TRBV19 and TRBJ2-7, with 13 bases lining up with TRBD2. The CDR3 is made up of 19 amino acids. J lost 6 bases, V lost 11 bases, and 25 bases had no gene match. Germline values: CDR1 LNHDA, CDR2 SQIVND (reference sequence). The CDR3 loop is CASLVGPKLAGGPSCEQYF. DNA for the CDR3: TGTGCCTCCTTGGTGGGCCCCAAACTAGCGGGAGGGCCCTCTTGCGAGCAGTACTTC.

The chain joins TRBV7-6 to TRBJ2-5; D may be TRBD2 (8 bases). CDR1 and CDR2 (germline): SGHVS, FNYEAQ. The germline V and J ends were trimmed by 0 bases and 3 bases, with 14 bases remaining between them. The CDR3 runs 16 residues. This CDR3 reads CASSLAGRGREETQYF. CDR3 in DNA: TGTGCCAGCAGCTTAGCCGGGAGGGGGCGCGAAGAGACCCAGTACTTC. The complete variable domain, with remaining parts taken from reference TRBV7-6 and TRBJ2-5, reads GAGVSQSPRYKVTKRGQDVALRCDPISGHVSLYWYRQALGQGPEFLTYFNYEAQQDKSGLPNDRFSAERPEGSISTLTIQRTEQRDSAMYRCASSLAGRGREETQYFGPGTRLLVL.